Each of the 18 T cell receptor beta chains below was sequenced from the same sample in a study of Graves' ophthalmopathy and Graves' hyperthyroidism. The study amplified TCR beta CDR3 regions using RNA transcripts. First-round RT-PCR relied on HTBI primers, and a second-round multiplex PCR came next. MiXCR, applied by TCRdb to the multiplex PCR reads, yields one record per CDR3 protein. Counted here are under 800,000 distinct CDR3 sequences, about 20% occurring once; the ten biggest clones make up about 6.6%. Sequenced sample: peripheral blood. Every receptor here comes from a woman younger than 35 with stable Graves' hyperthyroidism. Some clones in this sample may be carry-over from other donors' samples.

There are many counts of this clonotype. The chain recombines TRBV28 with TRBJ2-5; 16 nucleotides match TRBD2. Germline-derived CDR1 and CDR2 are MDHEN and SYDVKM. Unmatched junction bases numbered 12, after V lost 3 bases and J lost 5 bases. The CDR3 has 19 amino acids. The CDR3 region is CASSFPLGTSGRASETQYF. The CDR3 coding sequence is TGTGCCAGCAGTTTTCCCCTCGGGACTAGCGGGAGGGCCTCCGAGACCCAGTACTTC.

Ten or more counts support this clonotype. Written as DNA, the CDR3 is TGTGCCAGCAGCGTGGGCTACGCAGCGGAGACCCAGTACTTC. It is translated as CASSVGYAAETQYF. V and J are TRBV9 and TRBJ2-5; D is unclear. Germline CDR1 is SGDLS and CDR2 is YYNGEE. This CDR3 comprises 14 residues. V was pared by 2 bases and J by 5 bases, with 13 bases between.

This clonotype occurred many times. CDR3 sequence (DNA): TGTGCCAGCAGTTACACAGGGCTGAACACTGAAGCTTTCTTT. Amino acids: CASSYTGLNTEAFF. V is TRBV6-5 and J is TRBJ1-1, with D possibly matching TRBD1 (6 bases). V shed 2 bases and J shed 0 bases, with 7 bases lying between them. This CDR3 is built from 14 residues. Germline CDR1 is MNHEY and CDR2 is SVGAGI.

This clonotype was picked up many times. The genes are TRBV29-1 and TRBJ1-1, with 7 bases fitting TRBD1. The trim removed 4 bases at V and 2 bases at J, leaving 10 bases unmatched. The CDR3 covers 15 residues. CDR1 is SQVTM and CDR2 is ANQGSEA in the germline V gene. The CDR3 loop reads CSVVGQGGRNTEAFF. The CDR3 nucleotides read TGCAGCGTTGTCGGTCAGGGGGGAAGAAACACTGAAGCTTTCTTT. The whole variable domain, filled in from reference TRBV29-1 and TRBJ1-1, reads SAVISQKPSRDICQRGTSLTIQCQVDSQVTMMFWYRQQPGQSLTLIATANQGSEATYESGFVIDKFPISRPNLTFSTLTVSNMSPEDSSIYLCSVVGQGGRNTEAFFGQGTRLTVV.

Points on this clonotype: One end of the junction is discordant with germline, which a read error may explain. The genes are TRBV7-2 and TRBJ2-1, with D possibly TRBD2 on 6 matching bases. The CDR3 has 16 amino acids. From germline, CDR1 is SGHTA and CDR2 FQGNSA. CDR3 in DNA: TGTGTCAGCACCAAACAGGCCTGGAGGGCCTATGGTGAGCAGTTCTTC. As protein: CVSTKQAWRAYGEQFF.

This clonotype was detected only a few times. The CDR3 DNA reads as TGTGCCAGCAGTTATCCACGGACAGGGGATTCCCAAGAGACCCAGTACTTC. Translating it yields CASSYPRTGDSQETQYF. The chain links TRBV6-5 to TRBJ2-5; TRBD1 aligns across 9 bases. The V and J ends lost 3 bases and 1 base, in that order; junction bases with no gene match: 9. The CDR3 has 17 residues. Germline lookup yields CDR1 MNHEY and CDR2 SVGAGI.

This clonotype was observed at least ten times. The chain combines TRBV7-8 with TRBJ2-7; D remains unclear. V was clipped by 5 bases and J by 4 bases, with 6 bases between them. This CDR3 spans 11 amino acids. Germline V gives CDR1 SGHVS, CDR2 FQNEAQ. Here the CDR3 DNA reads TGTGCCAGCAGCACTAAGTACGAGCAGTACTTC. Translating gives CASSTKYEQYF. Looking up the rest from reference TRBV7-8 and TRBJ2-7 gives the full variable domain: GAGVSQSPRYKVAKRGQDVALRCDPISGHVSLFWYQQALGQGPEFLTYFQNEAQLDKSGLPSDRFFAERPEGSVSTLKIQRTQQEDSAVYLCASSTKYEQYFGPGTRLTVT.

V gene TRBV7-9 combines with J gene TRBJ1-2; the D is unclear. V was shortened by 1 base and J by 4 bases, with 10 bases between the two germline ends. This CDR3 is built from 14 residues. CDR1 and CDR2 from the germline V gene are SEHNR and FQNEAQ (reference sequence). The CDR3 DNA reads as TGTGCCAGCAGCTTAGGCAGTTTGGGCTATGGCTACACCTTC. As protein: CASSLGSLGYGYTF.

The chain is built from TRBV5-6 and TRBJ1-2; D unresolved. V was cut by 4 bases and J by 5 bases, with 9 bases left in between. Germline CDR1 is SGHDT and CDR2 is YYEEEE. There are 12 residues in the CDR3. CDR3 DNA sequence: TGTGCCAGCAGCCTAGCCATGTATGGCTACACCTTC. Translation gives CASSLAMYGYTF.

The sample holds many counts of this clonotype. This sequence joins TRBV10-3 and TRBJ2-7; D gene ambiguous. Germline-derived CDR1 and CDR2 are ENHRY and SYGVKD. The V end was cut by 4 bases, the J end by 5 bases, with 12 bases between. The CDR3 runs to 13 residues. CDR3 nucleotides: TGTGCCATCAGTGGGAGCCTCAGTCACGAGCAGTACTTC. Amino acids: CAISGSLSHEQYF.

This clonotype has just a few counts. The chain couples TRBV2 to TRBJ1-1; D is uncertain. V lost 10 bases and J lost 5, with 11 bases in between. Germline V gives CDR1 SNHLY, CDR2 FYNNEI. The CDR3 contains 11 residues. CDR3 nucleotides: TGTGCCACCTCATTGGGAACTGAAGCTTTCTTT. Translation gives CATSLGTEAFF.

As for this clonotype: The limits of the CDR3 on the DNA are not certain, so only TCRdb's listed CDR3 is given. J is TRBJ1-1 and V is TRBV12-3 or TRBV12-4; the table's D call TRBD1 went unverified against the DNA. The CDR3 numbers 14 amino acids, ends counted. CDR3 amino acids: CASSVGQGNTESFF.

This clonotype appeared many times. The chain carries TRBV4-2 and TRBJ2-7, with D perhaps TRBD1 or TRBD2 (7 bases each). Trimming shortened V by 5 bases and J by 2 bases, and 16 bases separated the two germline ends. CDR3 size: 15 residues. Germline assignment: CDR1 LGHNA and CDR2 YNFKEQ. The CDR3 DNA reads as TGTGCCAGCAGCGGGGGGGGGACAGTCCCCTACGAGCAGTACTTC. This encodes CASSGGGTVPYEQYF.

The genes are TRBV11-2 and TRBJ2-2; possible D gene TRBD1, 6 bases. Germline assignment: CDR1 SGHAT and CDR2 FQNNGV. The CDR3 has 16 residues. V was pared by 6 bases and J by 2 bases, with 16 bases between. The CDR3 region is CASRNTPDSNTGELFF. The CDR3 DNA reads TGTGCCAGCAGAAACACCCCGGACAGCAACACCGGGGAGCTGTTTTTT.

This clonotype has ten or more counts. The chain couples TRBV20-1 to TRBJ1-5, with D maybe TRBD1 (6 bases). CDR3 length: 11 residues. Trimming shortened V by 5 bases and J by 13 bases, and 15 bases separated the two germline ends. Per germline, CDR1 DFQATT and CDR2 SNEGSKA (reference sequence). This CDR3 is CSAEDRPVQHF. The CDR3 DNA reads TGCAGTGCTGAAGACAGGCCAGTTCAGCATTTT.

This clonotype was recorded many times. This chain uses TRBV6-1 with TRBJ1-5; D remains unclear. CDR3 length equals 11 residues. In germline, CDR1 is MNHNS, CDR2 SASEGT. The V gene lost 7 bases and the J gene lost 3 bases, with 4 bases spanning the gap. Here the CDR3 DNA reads TGTGCCAGCAACAACAATCAGCCCCAGCATTTT. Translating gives CASNNNQPQHF.

CDR3 in amino acids: CASHHRVDGYTF. The CDR3 DNA reads as TGTGCCAGTCATCACAGGGTTGATGGCTACACCTTC. This rearrangement joins TRBV6-1 to TRBJ1-2; tentatively, D is TRBD1 (6 bases). Looked up from germline, CDR1 is MNHNS and CDR2 is SASEGT. Trimming shortened V by 9 bases and J by 6 bases, and 14 bases separated the two germline ends. The CDR3 is 12 residues long.

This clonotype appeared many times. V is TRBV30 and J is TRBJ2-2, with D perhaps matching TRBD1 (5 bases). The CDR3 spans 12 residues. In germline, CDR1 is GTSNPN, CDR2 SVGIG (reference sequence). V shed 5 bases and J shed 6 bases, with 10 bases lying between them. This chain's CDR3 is CAWFQGAGELFF. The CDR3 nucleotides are TGTGCCTGGTTCCAGGGTGCCGGGGAGCTGTTTTTT.